This record covers a single T cell receptor beta chain. Generated by immunoSEQ multiplex PCR, the TCRdb table keeps only in-frame clones and is missing some. The table has around 9,000 clones, roughly nine tenths seen once; the top ten hold roughly 6.7%. This sample's time point: week 3, after first cycle of checkpoint inhibitor. Sampling occurred pretreatment (T0) and at week 3 (W3), after cycle one of checkpoint blockade. This specimen comes from a study of blood T cell dynamics during melanoma immunotherapy. The CDR3 length is 11 residues. CDR1 is LNHNV, CDR2 YYDKDF, per germline (reference sequence). The germline V and J ends were trimmed by 3 bases and 10 bases, with 7 bases remaining between them.

Sequencing was performed on blood, taken from a patient treated with checkpoint blockade. The receptor was derived from a human donor with melanoma. The V and J genes are TRBV15 and TRBJ2-1; D gene ambiguous. The CDR3 nucleotides read TGTGCCACCAGCAGGGAGCGAGAGCAGTTCTTC. It encodes CATSREREQFF.